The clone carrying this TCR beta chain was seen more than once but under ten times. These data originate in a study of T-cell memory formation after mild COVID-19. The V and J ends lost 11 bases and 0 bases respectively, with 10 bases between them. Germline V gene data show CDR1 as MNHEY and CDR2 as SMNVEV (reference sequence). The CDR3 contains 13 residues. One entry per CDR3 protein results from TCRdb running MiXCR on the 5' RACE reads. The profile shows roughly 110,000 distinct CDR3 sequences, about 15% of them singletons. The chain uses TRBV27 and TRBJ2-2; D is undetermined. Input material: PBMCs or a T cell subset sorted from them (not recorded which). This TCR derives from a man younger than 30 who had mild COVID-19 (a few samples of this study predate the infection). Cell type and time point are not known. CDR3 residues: CACSSANTGELFF. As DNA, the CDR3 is TGTGCCTGCTCGTCCGCGAACACCGGGGAGCTGTTTTTT.